These T cell receptor beta chains were read from a single sample in a study of T-cell reconstitution after alpha-beta-depleted transplantation in children. Using its own MiXCR run on the PCR reads, TCRdb lists one record per CDR3 protein. The sample holds around 490,000 distinct CDR3 sequences, about 10% seen once. The specimen comprised PBMCs, mostly from graft donor cells, sampled 180 days after TCRalphabeta/CD19-depleted stem cell transplant. The receptors here all came from a female patient aged 2-9 years who had a stem cell transplant for aplastic anemia, so the T cells may come from the graft donor. The CDR3 runs from the conserved cysteine through the conserved F or W. A D gene is named only where the DNA matches it firmly. Some rows mark clone size as missing; the rest say once, few, many or name a class of expanded clone.

few	-	TRBV7-3	TRBJ1-1	TGTGCCAGCAGCTTAACCAGGGTGGCTTTCTTT	CASSLTRVAFF
-	-	TRBV20-1	TRBJ2-1	TGCAGTGCTAGAGGTCAACCGACCGGGTCGGAGTTCTTC	CSARGQPTGSEFF
-	TRBD1	TRBV2	TRBJ2-3	TGTGCCAGGCGAGGGGGCAGGGGGCGAGGGGCAGATACGCAGTATTTT	CARRGGRGRGADTQYF
-	-	TRBV18	TRBJ1-1	TGTGCCAGCTCACCACCCCCGACATCCCCTCCGATCTTT	CASSPPPTSPPIF
many	-	TRBV7-2	TRBJ2-5	TGTGCCAGCAGCTTCAGTATCCAAGAGACCCAGTACTTC	CASSFSIQETQYF
-	-	TRBV11-2	TRBJ2-1	TGTGCCAGCAGCTTAAGTCTGGGACACGACTACAATGAGCAGTTCTTC	CASSLSLGHDYNEQFF
-	-	TRBV24-1	TRBJ2-7	TGTGCCACCAGTGATTTGGCGGGACAGCATTACTTC	CATSDLAGQHYF
many	-	TRBV9	TRBJ1-2	TGTGCCAGCAGCGTGCGGGACCGAGGGGATGGCTACACCTTC	CASSVRDRGDGYTF
many	-	TRBV5-6	TRBJ2-5	TGTGCCAGCAGCTTGGGTAGGATGCAAGAGACCCAGTACTTC	CASSLGRMQETQYF
-	-	TRBV4-1	TRBJ2-3	TGCGCCAGCAGCCAGGTCCTCACAGATACGCAGTATTTT	CASSQVLTDTQYF
few	-	TRBV28	TRBJ1-5	TGTGCCAGCAGTTTATCGGCGAAAAGGCAGCCCCAGCATTTT	CASSLSAKRQPQHF
-	-	TRBV4-3	TRBJ1-2	TGCGCCAGCAGCCAAGATGCGGCAGGGCCAAGGACGGGCTATGGCTACACCTTC	CASSQDAAGPRTGYGYTF
few	-	TRBV20-1	TRBJ2-2	TGCAGTGCCCACGGGCTGGAGACGAACACCGGGGAGCTGTTTTTT	CSAHGLETNTGELFF
-	-	TRBV20-1	TRBJ2-2	TGCAGTGCTAGCGGCAGGAACACCGGGGAGCTGTTTTTT	CSASGRNTGELFF
few	TRBD2	TRBV29-1	TRBJ2-1	TGCAGCGTTGAAGAAGTGAGGAGCGGGAGGTACAATGAGCAGTTCTTC	CSVEEVRSGRYNEQFF
few	TRBD2	TRBV5-1	TRBJ2-1	TGCGCCAGCAGCTTGGCCCCTACTAGCGGGAGGGCCCCTGAGCAGTTCTTC	CASSLAPTSGRAPEQFF
few	-	TRBV5-1	TRBJ1-2	TGCGCCAGCAGCTCGGGCCTTGCTAACTATGGCTACACCTTC	CASSSGLANYGYTF
-	-	TRBV6-2/TRBV6-3	TRBJ2-2	TGTGCCAGCAGTTACGAGGCCACCGGGGAGCTGTTTTTT	CASSYEATGELFF
few	TRBD2	TRBV18	TRBJ2-5	TGTGCCAGCTCAAGGGTTGGCGGGGGACGAACAGAGACCCAGTACTTC	CASSRVGGGRTETQYF
many	TRBD2	TRBV5-1	TRBJ2-7	TGCGCCAGCAGTCAGGGGACTAGCAGGAACGAGCAGTACTTC	CASSQGTSRNEQYF
-	-	TRBV11-3	TRBJ1-4	TGTGCCAGCAGCCCGAAAGGGAGTTTAGGTGAAAAACTGTTTTTT	CASSPKGSLGEKLFF
few	-	TRBV28	TRBJ2-2	TGTGCCAGCAGTTTAGTCCCCGGGGCCACCGGGGAGCTGTTTTTT	CASSLVPGATGELFF
-	TRBD1	TRBV3-1	TRBJ2-2	TGTGCCAGCAGCCTAGGGACAGTCTACCTTACCGGGGAGCTGTTTTTT	CASSLGTVYLTGELFF
-	-	TRBV6-2/TRBV6-3	TRBJ2-1	TGTGCCAGCAGAAACTGGATTGAATCCTACAATGAGCAGTTCTTC	CASRNWIESYNEQFF
few	-	TRBV14	TRBJ2-4	TGTGCCAGCAGCCAAGATAACAGGGACATTCAGTACTTC	CASSQDNRDIQYF
few	-	TRBV4-3	TRBJ2-7	TGCGCCAGCAGCCAGGGGACTCCCTCCGGCCGGCAGTACTTC	CASSQGTPSGRQYF
-	-	TRBV10-3	TRBJ1-1	TGTGCCATCAGTGATCTGGGGCAGGGCACTGAAGCTTTCTTT	CAISDLGQGTEAFF
-	TRBD1	TRBV6-1	TRBJ2-5	TGTGCCAGCAGCTCCGGGACAGGGAGGTTATTGGAAGAGACCCAGTACTTC	CASSSGTGRLLEETQYF
few	TRBD1	TRBV24-1	TRBJ2-1	TGTGCCACCAGTGATTTCGCCGGGACAGGGGGCGGTGAGCAGTTCTTC	CATSDFAGTGGGEQFF
many	-	TRBV11-2	TRBJ2-2	TGTGCCAGCAGCATCTACAGGGAGGGGGAGCTGTTTTTT	CASSIYREGELFF
few	-	TRBV7-2	TRBJ2-7	TGTGCCAGCAGTCTGAGAGTCAGGCAGGCCACCTCCTACGAGCAGTACTTC	CASSLRVRQATSYEQYF
few	TRBD2	TRBV7-9	TRBJ2-1	TGTGCCAGCAGCTTAGAGCCCCCTAGCGGTCGACCCTCGTTCTTC	CASSLEPPSGRPSFF
-	TRBD1	TRBV12-3/TRBV12-4	TRBJ2-5	TGTGCCAGCAGCCGGGGACAGGGCGTCCAAGAGACCCAGTACTTC	CASSRGQGVQETQYF
few	TRBD1	TRBV28	TRBJ1-4	TGTGCCAGCAGCTCGGGACAGGGAGGGCTTAATGAAAAACTGTTTTTT	CASSSGQGGLNEKLFF
-	-	TRBV9	TRBJ2-1	TGTGCCAGCAGCCCACCTGGGGCGTTTAGCTCCTACAATGAGCAGTTCTTC	CASSPPGAFSSYNEQFF
few	-	TRBV20-1	TRBJ2-7	TGCAGTGCTAGTCTGGCGGACCATCCCTACGAGCAGTACTTC	CSASLADHPYEQYF
-	TRBD2	TRBV6-1	TRBJ2-7	TGTGCCAGCAGCCCCCCCGGGAGGTACGAGCAGTACTTC	CASSPPGRYEQYF
-	TRBD1	TRBV7-9	TRBJ2-5	TGTGCCAGCAGCTACGCCGGGGGACAGGGGGACTTC	CASSYAGGQGDF
-	TRBD1	TRBV20-1	TRBJ1-1	TGCAGTGCTGCCCGGTTAGAGGGGGCCGGAGCTTTCTTT	CSAARLEGAGAFF
-	TRBD2	TRBV5-1	TRBJ2-1	TGCGCCAGCAGGACTAGCGGGGGAACCTACAATGAGCAGTTCTTC	CASRTSGGTYNEQFF
few	-	TRBV7-9	TRBJ2-2	TGTGCCAGCAGCTTAGCTAAGAGCAGCTTCGGGGAGCTGTTTTTT	CASSLAKSSFGELFF
-	TRBD2	TRBV11-2	TRBJ2-2	TGTGCCAGCAGCTTAGGGGCTAGCGGGAGGGCGAACACCGGGGAGCTGTTTTTT	CASSLGASGRANTGELFF
many	-	TRBV27	TRBJ2-6	TGTGCCAGCAGTACCCAGTGGTCACCGACCGGCTCTGGGGCCAACGTCCTGACTTTC	CASSTQWSPTGSGANVLTF
many	-	TRBV7-2	TRBJ2-1	TGTGCCAGCAGCTTAGGGACTGTCTGGGAGCAGTTCTTC	CASSLGTVWEQFF
-	-	TRBV27	TRBJ2-3	TGTGCCAGCGTTGGGGGGCGCCTAGATACGCAGTATTTT	CASVGGRLDTQYF
-	-	TRBV6-2/TRBV6-3	TRBJ1-2	TGTGCCAGCAGTTCGGCAGACTATGGCTACACCTTC	CASSSADYGYTF
-	-	TRBV20-1	TRBJ2-7	TGCAGTGCTAGCCCGAAGGGGCTGTCCTACGAGCAGTACTTC	CSASPKGLSYEQYF
few	-	TRBV5-5	TRBJ1-2	TGTGCCAGCAGCCCGGCGGGTAGAGACCCCTATGGCTACACCTTC	CASSPAGRDPYGYTF
many	TRBD1	TRBV29-1	TRBJ1-5	TGCAGCGTCGCGACAGGGGTACGCAATCAGCCCCAGCATTTT	CSVATGVRNQPQHF
many	TRBD1	TRBV5-6	TRBJ2-5	TGTGCCAGCAGCTTGGCCCCGACAGGGCAAGAGACCCAGTACTTC	CASSLAPTGQETQYF
many	TRBD2	TRBV12-3/TRBV12-4	TRBJ2-5	TGTGCCAGCAGTTCGGGACTAGCTAAAGAGACCCAGTACTTC	CASSSGLAKETQYF